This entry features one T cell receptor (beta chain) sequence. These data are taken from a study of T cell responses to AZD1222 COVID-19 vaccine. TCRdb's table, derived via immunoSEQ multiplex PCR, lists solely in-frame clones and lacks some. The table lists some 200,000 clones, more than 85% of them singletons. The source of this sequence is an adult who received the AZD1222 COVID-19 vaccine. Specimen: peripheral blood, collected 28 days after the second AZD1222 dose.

CDR3 in amino acids: CASSVEANEKLFF. CDR3 nucleotides: TGTGCCAGCAGTGTTGAGGCGAATGAAAAACTGTTTTTT. V gene TRBV6-4 combines with J gene TRBJ1-4; no definite D call. Per germline, CDR1 MRHNA and CDR2 SNTAGT. The germline V and J ends were trimmed by 4 bases and 5 bases, with 8 bases remaining between them. This CDR3 has 13 amino acids.